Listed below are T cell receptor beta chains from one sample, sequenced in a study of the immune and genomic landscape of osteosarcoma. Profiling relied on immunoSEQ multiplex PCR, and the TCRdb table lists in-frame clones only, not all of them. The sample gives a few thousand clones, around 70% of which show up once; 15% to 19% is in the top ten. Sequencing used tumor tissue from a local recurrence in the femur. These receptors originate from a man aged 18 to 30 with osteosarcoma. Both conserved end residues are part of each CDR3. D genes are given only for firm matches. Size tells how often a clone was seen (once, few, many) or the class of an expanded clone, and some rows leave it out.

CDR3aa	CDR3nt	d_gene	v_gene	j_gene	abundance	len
CASSGVSGNTIYF	TGTGCCAGCAGCGGAGTCTCTGGAAACACCATATATTTT	.	TRBV11-2	TRBJ1-3	few	13
CASSVNPSNQPQHF	TGTGCCAGCAGTGTTAATCCCAGCAATCAGCCCCAGCATTTT	.	TRBV2	TRBJ1-5	.	14
CASSQDWTVNYEQYF	TGCGCCAGCAGCCAGGACTGGACAGTCAACTACGAGCAGTACTTC	.	TRBV4-1	TRBJ2-7	.	15
CASSLKVVTSGHTGELFF	TGTGCCAGCAGCTTAAAGGTCGTGACTAGCGGACACACCGGGGAGCTGTTTTTT	TRBD2	TRBV11-2	TRBJ2-2	.	18
CASSLVGYRNTEAFF	TGTGCCAGCAGCTTAGTCGGCTATAGGAACACTGAAGCTTTCTTT	.	TRBV7-9	TRBJ1-1	.	15
CASSTRLAGEETQYF	TGTGCCAGCAGCACCAGACTAGCGGGGGAAGAGACCCAGTACTTC	TRBD2	TRBV9	TRBJ2-5	once	15
CASTPGADQPQHF	TGTGCCAGTACACCGGGGGCCGATCAGCCCCAGCATTTT	.	TRBV19	TRBJ1-5	few	13
CASSLQGAGELFF	TGTGCCAGCAGCTTACAGGGGGCTGGGGAGCTGTTTTTT	TRBD1	TRBV2	TRBJ2-2	.	13
CAWCRANTGELFF	TGTGCCTGGTGCAGGGCCAACACCGGGGAGCTGTTTTTT	.	TRBV30	TRBJ2-2	.	13
CASSRGQGEANYGYTF	TGCGCCAGCAGCCGAGGCCAGGGGGAAGCTAACTATGGCTACACCTTC	TRBD1	TRBV5-1	TRBJ1-2	.	16
CASSKEINRAMNTEAFF	TGCGCCAGCAGCAAGGAAATTAACAGGGCAATGAACACTGAAGCTTTCTTT	.	TRBV5-1	TRBJ1-1	.	17
CASSLGNRGPRNEQFF	TGTGCCAGTAGCCTTGGGAACAGGGGGCCTAGGAATGAGCAGTTCTTC	TRBD1	TRBV19	TRBJ2-1	.	16
CASRDSGSEKTQYF	TGTGCCAGTAGAGATAGCGGGAGCGAGAAGACCCAGTACTTC	TRBD2	TRBV19	TRBJ2-5	.	14
CSVEIAGRNTGELFF	TGCAGCGTTGAAATTGCAGGGAGGAACACCGGGGAGCTGTTTTTT	.	TRBV29-1	TRBJ2-2	.	15
CASSLMGGSLQETQYF	TGTGCCAGCAGCTTGATGGGGGGCTCCCTCCAAGAGACCCAGTACTTC	.	TRBV5-6	TRBJ2-5	.	16
CASSLKSSLDTQYF	TGTGCCAGCAGCTTAAAATCGAGTCTAGATACGCAGTATTTT	.	TRBV7-3	TRBJ2-3	few	14
CASSLRRGIGELFF	TGTGCCAGCAGCCTGAGACGGGGGATCGGGGAGCTGTTTTTT	.	TRBV7-8	TRBJ2-2	.	14
CASSRGGADTQYF	TGCGCCAGCAGCCGCGGAGGGGCAGATACGCAGTATTTT	.	TRBV5-1	TRBJ2-3	.	13
CASSVAVAVEQFF	TGTGCCAGCAGCGTAGCGGTAGCGGTTGAGCAGTTCTTC	.	TRBV9	TRBJ2-1	.	13
CASSTQRGGTLNTQYF	TGTGCCAGCAGCACACAGCGGGGGGGCACTCTAAATACGCAGTATTTT	.	TRBV21-1	TRBJ2-3	once	16
CSGVGSGEQYF	TGCAGTGGGGTGGGATCTGGGGAGCAGTACTTC	.	TRBV20-1	TRBJ2-7	.	11
CASSRSSGGRKDTQYF	TGTGCCAGCAGTCGTTCTAGCGGGGGGAGGAAAGATACGCAGTATTTT	TRBD2	TRBV6-4	TRBJ2-3	.	16
CASSVAPDRGSNYGYTF	TGTGCCAGCAGCGTAGCTCCGGACAGGGGATCCAACTATGGCTACACCTTC	TRBD1	TRBV9	TRBJ1-2	.	17
CASSLSGGTGELFF	TGTGCTAGCAGCTTATCCGGGGGGACCGGGGAGCTGTTTTTT	TRBD2	TRBV7-7	TRBJ2-2	.	14
CASSSRQGRTPHTQYF	TGCGCCAGCAGCTCAAGACAGGGCCGAACGCCGCATACGCAGTATTTT	TRBD1	TRBV5-1	TRBJ2-3	once	16
CASSQGGGGETQYF	TGTGCCAGCAGCCAAGGAGGCGGGGGAGAGACCCAGTACTTC	TRBD2	TRBV4-2	TRBJ2-5	few	14
CASIPNGGGGQPQHF	TGTGCCAGTATCCCAAACGGAGGGGGCGGTCAGCCCCAGCATTTT	TRBD1	TRBV19	TRBJ1-5	few	15
CAWNGMGQGNQPQHF	TGTGCCTGGAACGGAATGGGACAGGGAAATCAGCCCCAGCATTTT	TRBD1	TRBV30	TRBJ1-5	once	15
CASSLVGPGTDTQYF	.	.	TRBV5-6	TRBJ2-3	.	15
CASSQEGWRGSSTDTQYF	TGCGCCAGCAGCCAAGAAGGGTGGCGGGGTTCCTCCACAGATACGCAGTATTTT	.	TRBV4-1	TRBJ2-3	.	18
CASTLGPEETQYF	TGTGCCAGCACCCTAGGCCCAGAAGAGACCCAGTACTTC	.	TRBV6-5	TRBJ2-5	.	13
CASRLKTVREDIQYF	TGCGCCAGCAGACTAAAAACCGTCAGGGAGGACATTCAGTACTTC	.	TRBV10-1	TRBJ2-4	.	15